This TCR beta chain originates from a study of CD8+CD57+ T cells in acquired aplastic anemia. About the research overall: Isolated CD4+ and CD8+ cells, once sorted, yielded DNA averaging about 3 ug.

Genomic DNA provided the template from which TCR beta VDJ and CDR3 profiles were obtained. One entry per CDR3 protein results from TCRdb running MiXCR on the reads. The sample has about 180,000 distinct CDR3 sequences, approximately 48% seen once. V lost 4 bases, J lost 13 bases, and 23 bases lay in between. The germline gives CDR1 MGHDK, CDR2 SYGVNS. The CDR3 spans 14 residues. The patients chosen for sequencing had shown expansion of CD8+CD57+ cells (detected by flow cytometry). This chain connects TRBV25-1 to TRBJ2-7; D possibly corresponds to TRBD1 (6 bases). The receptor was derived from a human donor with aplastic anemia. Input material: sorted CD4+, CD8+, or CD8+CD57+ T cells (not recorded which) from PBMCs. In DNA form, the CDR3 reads TGTGCCAGCAGTGGTAACACAGGGTCCCCTACTGTCTACTTC. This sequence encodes CASSGNTGSPTVYF.